This TCR beta chain was captured by sequencing in a study of technical replicates of blood from several donors. Profiled with immunoSEQ multiplex PCR; TCRdb holds only in-frame clones, not every one. The sample includes 66,000 or so clones, about 97% of them seen just once. This clone was seen just once. At one end the junction does not follow the germline gene, possibly because of a read error. The CDR3 is 16 amino acids. CDR1 is SSHAT and CDR2 is FNYEAQ in the germline V gene (reference sequence). This clonotype was sampled from a human donor in good health. The sample consisted of T cells isolated from PBMCs. The chain combines TRBV7-7 with TRBJ2-7; 14 bases are shared with TRBD2. CDR3: CASSVGLAGGSYEQYF. The CDR3 coding sequence is TGTGCTAGCAGCGTAGGACTAGCGGGGGGTTCTTACGAGCAGTACTTC.